These T cell receptor beta chains were read from a single sample in a study of regulatory T cells in long-lasting Graves disease. TCRdb called the multiplex PCR reads again in MiXCR, with one record for every CDR3 protein. In the table there are approximately 440,000 distinct CDR3 sequences, around 15% of which are singletons. This same sample was also taken into another study, of T cells in Graves' hyperthyroidism and ophthalmopathy.

The sample here was peripheral blood mononuclear cells (PBMCs), taken at new diagnosis, from a patient treated with antithyroid drugs. The receptors derive from a man in his forties or fifties with Graves disease. Both conserved end residues are part of each CDR3. Fields, in order: D gene, J gene, clone size, V gene, CDR3 protein, CDR3 DNA. D genes are given only for firm matches. Only some rows state a clone size, as once, few, many or a class for expanded clones.

TRBD2	TRBJ2-5	many	TRBV20-1	CSARAGTSGLQETQYF	TGCAGTGCTAGAGCCGGGACTAGCGGGCTACAAGAGACCCAGTACTTC
-	TRBJ1-5	many	TRBV7-9	CASSLPGGSQPQHF	TGTGCCAGCAGCCTTCCGGGGGGCAGTCAGCCCCAGCATTTT
TRBD1	TRBJ2-5	-	TRBV29-1	CSVYSGGYQETQYF	TGCAGCGTTTATTCAGGGGGCTACCAAGAGACCCAGTACTTC
-	TRBJ2-1	many	TRBV7-9	CASSLRRPGEAAGGQFF	TGTGCCAGCAGCTTAAGGCGCCCTGGGGAAGCTGCTGGTGGGCAGTTCTTC
-	TRBJ2-3	few	TRBV6-2/TRBV6-3	CASRTGRGVSDTQYF	TGTGCCAGCAGAACGGGACGTGGTGTATCAGATACGCAGTATTTT
TRBD2	TRBJ2-1	few	TRBV12-3/TRBV12-4	CASSFPLGGDHEQFF	TGTGCCAGCAGTTTTCCGCTTGGGGGGGACCATGAGCAGTTCTTC
-	TRBJ2-2	few	TRBV4-1	CASSKGQSNTGELFF	TGCGCCAGCAGCAAAGGACAATCGAACACCGGGGAGCTGTTTTTT
-	TRBJ2-5	many	TRBV7-8	CASSLGAKGFQETQYF	TGTGCCAGCAGCCTAGGGGCGAAGGGGTTCCAAGAGACCCAGTACTTC
TRBD1	TRBJ2-1	many	TRBV5-1	CASKIQGAREQFF	TGCGCCAGCAAAATACAGGGGGCGCGGGAGCAGTTCTTC
-	TRBJ2-2	many	TRBV6-1	CASSEAGVNTGELFF	TGTGCCAGCAGTGAAGCAGGGGTAAACACCGGGGAGCTGTTTTTT
-	TRBJ2-7	-	TRBV28	CASRDGALYEQYF	TGTGCCAGCAGGGATGGGGCTCTGTACGAGCAGTACTTC
TRBD2	TRBJ2-1	many	TRBV10-3	CAISEAVRGRSDEQFF	TGTGCCATCAGTGAGGCAGTACGCGGGAGGAGCGATGAGCAGTTCTTC
TRBD2	TRBJ2-5	many	TRBV30	CAWNHGRAKYF	TGTGCCTGGAACCACGGGAGGGCCAAGTACTTC
TRBD2	TRBJ2-3	many	TRBV15	CATSRRLATDTQYF	TGTGCCACCAGCAGGAGACTAGCGACAGATACGCAGTATTTT
TRBD2	TRBJ2-5	-	TRBV27	CASSSAGGRETQYF	TGTGCCAGCAGTTCAGCCGGGGGGAGGGAGACCCAGTACTTC